Listed below are T cell receptor beta chains from one sample, sequenced in a study of cytomegalovirus exposure and HLA in healthy donors. Sequencing was performed with immunoSEQ multiplex PCR; in TCRdb, only in-frame clones are kept and a portion is missing. The data contain some 150,000 clones, more than 70% of them singletons. Sequenced material: PBMCs. These receptors all come from a male donor in good health and CMV-seronegative. CDR3s include the opening cysteine and the closing phenylalanine or tryptophan. A D gene is named only where the DNA matches it firmly. Clone size is shown for a subset of rows, as once, few, many or a class of expanded clone.

CDR3 protein,CDR3 DNA,clone size,D gene,J gene,V gene
CASSLWGLNRETQYF,TGTGCCAGCAGCTTGTGGGGACTAAACAGGGAGACCCAGTACTTC,-,TRBD2,TRBJ2-5,TRBV5-4
CASSKSRREYYGYTF,TGTGCCAGCAGCAAATCCCGAAGGGAGTATTATGGCTACACCTTC,-,-,TRBJ1-2,TRBV21-1
CASSYSAGMNGNTIYF,TGTGCCAGCAGTTACTCGGCGGGAATGAATGGAAACACCATATATTTT,-,-,TRBJ1-3,TRBV6-6
CASSEGGGNSYEQYF,TGTGCCAGCAGTGAAGGGGGGGGGAACTCCTACGAGCAGTACTTC,-,TRBD2,TRBJ2-7,TRBV2
CASSSTGETYEQYF,TGTGCCAGCAGCTCGACAGGGGAGACCTACGAGCAGTACTTC,few,TRBD1,TRBJ2-7,TRBV7-9
CASSITGGAGDTQYF,TGTGCCAGTAGTATCACCGGGGGGGCTGGAGATACGCAGTATTTT,-,TRBD2,TRBJ2-3,TRBV19
CASSFSQGIGELFF,TGCGCCAGCAGCTTTTCACAGGGGATCGGGGAGCTGTTTTTT,few,TRBD1,TRBJ2-2,TRBV5-1
CASSSSGGSAFF,TGTGCCAGCAGTTCCTCAGGGGGTAGTGCTTTCTTT,-,TRBD1,TRBJ1-1,TRBV7-6
CASSLRDRGLNTIYF,TGCGCCAGCAGCTTGCGGGACAGGGGACTAAACACCATATATTTT,-,TRBD1,TRBJ1-3,TRBV5-1
CASMVPRGRHIQYF,TGTGCCAGCATGGTTCCGCGGGGGAGGCACATTCAGTACTTC,-,TRBD2,TRBJ2-4,TRBV6-1
CASSVPRGSSTDTQYF,TGTGCCAGCAGCGTTCCTCGCGGATCTAGCACAGATACGCAGTATTTT,-,-,TRBJ2-3,TRBV9
CASSLGGEETQYF,TGTGCCAGCAGCTTGGGGGGGGAAGAGACCCAGTACTTC,-,-,TRBJ2-5,TRBV5-5
CASRRGNTGELFF,TGTGCCAGCAGACGGGGGAACACCGGGGAGCTGTTTTTT,-,-,TRBJ2-2,TRBV6-5
CASSRNRDSSNTGELFF,TGTGCCAGCTCGCGAAATAGGGACAGTTCGAACACCGGGGAGCTGTTTTTT,-,TRBD1,TRBJ2-2,TRBV18
CASSTFYSTDTQYF,TGCGCCAGCAGCACTTTTTATAGCACAGATACGCAGTATTTT,-,-,TRBJ2-3,TRBV4-1
CASRSTGGAGYGYTF,TGTGCCAGCAGGTCGACAGGGGGCGCCGGCTATGGCTACACCTTC,-,TRBD1,TRBJ1-2,TRBV6-5
CASSQGGGLDTEAFF,TGCGCCAGCAGCCAAGGAGGGGGCTTGGACACTGAAGCTTTCTTT,few,TRBD1,TRBJ1-1,TRBV4-3
CASSLRQGSGNTIYF,TGTGCCAGCAGCTTACGACAGGGGAGCGGAAACACCATATATTTT,-,TRBD1,TRBJ1-3,TRBV7-9
CASSQEWGEDQPQHF,TGCGCCAGCAGCCAAGAATGGGGGGAGGATCAGCCCCAGCATTTT,few,-,TRBJ1-5,TRBV4-3
CATSRQTAYEQYF,TGTGCCACCAGCAGACAGACAGCCTACGAGCAGTACTTC,-,-,TRBJ2-7,TRBV15
CASSSPLRDNTEAFF,TGTGCCAGCAGTTCTCCCCTGCGGGACAACACTGAAGCTTTCTTT,-,-,TRBJ1-1,TRBV27
CAISESRETQYF,TGTGCCATCAGTGAGTCCCGGGAGACCCAGTACTTC,-,-,TRBJ2-5,TRBV10-3
CASSGTRGRGYTF,TGTGCCAGCAGCGGTACCAGGGGCCGGGGCTACACCTTC,-,-,TRBJ1-2,TRBV9
CAWSLNYEQYF,TGTGCCTGGAGCCTAAATTACGAGCAGTACTTC,-,-,TRBJ2-7,TRBV30
CASSSGTPPQEAQYF,TGCGCCAGCAGCAGCGGGACTCCGCCGCAAGAGGCCCAGTACTTC,-,TRBD2,TRBJ2-5,TRBV5-1
CASSLERGRTGELFF,TGCGCCAGCAGCTTGGAACGAGGGAGGACCGGGGAGCTGTTTTTT,-,-,TRBJ2-2,TRBV5-1
CASSTRTGVSYEQYF,TGTGCCAGCAGTACCAGGACAGGGGTGAGCTACGAGCAGTACTTC,-,TRBD1,TRBJ2-7,TRBV6-6
CASSHGLAGGPYEQYF,TGTGCCAGCAGCCATGGACTAGCGGGGGGCCCCTACGAGCAGTACTTC,-,TRBD2,TRBJ2-7,TRBV7-6
CAISDWALETQYF,TGTGCCATCAGTGACTGGGCGCTAGAGACCCAGTACTTC,-,-,TRBJ2-5,TRBV10-3
CASSYATGSGYGYTF,TGTGCCAGCAGTTACGCGACAGGGTCGGGCTATGGCTACACCTTC,-,TRBD1,TRBJ1-2,TRBV6-6
CASSFTGTGTEKLFF,TGTGCCAGCAGCTTTACCGGGACAGGGACTGAAAAACTGTTTTTT,-,TRBD1,TRBJ1-4,TRBV5-4
CASSLRARDEQYF,TGCGCCAGCAGCCTCCGGGCGCGGGACGAGCAGTACTTC,-,-,TRBJ2-7,TRBV5-1
CASSLYGPGDTEAFF,TGCGCCAGCAGCTTGTACGGTCCTGGAGACACTGAAGCTTTCTTT,few,-,TRBJ1-1,TRBV5-1
CASSRPGQGANEQYF,TGTGCCAGCAGTAGACCGGGACAGGGGGCAAACGAGCAGTACTTC,few,TRBD1,TRBJ2-7,TRBV6-6